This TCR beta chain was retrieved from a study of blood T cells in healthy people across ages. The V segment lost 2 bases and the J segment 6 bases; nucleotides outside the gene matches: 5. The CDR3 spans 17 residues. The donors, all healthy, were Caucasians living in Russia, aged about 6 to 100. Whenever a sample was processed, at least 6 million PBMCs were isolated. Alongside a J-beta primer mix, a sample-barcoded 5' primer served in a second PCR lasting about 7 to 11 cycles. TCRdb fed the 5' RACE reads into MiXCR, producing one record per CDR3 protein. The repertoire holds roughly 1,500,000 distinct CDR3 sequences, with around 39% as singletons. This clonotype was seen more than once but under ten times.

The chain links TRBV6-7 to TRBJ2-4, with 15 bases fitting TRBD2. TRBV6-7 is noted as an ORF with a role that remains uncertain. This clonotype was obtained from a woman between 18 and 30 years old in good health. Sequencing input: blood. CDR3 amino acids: CASSYPWTSGRVNIQYF. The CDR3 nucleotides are TGTGCCAGCAGTTACCCATGGACTAGCGGGAGGGTAAACATTCAGTACTTC.